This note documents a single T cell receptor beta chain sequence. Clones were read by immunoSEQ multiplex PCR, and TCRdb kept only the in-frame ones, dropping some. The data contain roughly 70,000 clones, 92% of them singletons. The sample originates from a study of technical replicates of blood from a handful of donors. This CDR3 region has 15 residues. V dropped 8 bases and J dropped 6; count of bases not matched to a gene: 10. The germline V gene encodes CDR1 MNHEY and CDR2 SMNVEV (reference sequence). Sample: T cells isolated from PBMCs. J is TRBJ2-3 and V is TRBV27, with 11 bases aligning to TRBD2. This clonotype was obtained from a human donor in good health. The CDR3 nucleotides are TGTGCCAGCCGAGAACTAGCGGGAGTAGTGGATACGCAGTATTTT. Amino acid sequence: CASRELAGVVDTQYF.